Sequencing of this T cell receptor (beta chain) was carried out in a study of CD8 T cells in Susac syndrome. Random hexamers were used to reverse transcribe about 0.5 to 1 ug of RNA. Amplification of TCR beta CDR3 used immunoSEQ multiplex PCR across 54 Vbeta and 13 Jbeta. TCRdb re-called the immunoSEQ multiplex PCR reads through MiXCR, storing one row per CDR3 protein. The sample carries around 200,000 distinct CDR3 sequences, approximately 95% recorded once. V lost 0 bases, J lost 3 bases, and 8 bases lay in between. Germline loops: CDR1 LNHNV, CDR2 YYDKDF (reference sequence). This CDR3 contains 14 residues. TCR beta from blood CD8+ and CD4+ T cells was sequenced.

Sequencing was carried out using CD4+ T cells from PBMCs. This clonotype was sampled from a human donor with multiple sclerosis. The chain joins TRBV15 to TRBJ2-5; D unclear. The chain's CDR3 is CATSRDPSEETQYF. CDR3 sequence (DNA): TGTGCCACCAGCAGAGATCCCTCGGAAGAGACCCAGTACTTC.